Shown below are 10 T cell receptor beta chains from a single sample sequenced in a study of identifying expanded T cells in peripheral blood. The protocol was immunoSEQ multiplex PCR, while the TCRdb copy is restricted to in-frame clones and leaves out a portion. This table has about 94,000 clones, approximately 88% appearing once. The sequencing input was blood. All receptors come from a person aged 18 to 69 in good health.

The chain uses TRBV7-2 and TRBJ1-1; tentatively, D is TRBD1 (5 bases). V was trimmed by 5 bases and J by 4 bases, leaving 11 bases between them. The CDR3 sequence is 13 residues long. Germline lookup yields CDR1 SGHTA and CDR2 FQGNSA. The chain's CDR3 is CASSPQGPTEAFF. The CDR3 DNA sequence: TGTGCCAGCAGCCCCCAGGGACCCACTGAAGCTTTCTTT.

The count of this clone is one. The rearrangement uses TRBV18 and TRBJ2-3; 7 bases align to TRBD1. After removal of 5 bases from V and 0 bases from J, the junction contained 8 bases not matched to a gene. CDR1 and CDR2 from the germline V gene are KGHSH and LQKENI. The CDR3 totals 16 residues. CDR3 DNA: TGTGCCAGCTCATCCGGGGACAGAAGAAGCACAGATACGCAGTATTTT. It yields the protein CASSSGDRRSTDTQYF.

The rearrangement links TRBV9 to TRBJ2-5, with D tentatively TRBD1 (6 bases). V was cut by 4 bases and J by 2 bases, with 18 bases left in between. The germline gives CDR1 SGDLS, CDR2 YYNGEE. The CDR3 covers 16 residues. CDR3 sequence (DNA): TGTGCCAGCAGCACCTCGACAGGAACCCTACAAGAGACCCAGTACTTC. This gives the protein CASSTSTGTLQETQYF.

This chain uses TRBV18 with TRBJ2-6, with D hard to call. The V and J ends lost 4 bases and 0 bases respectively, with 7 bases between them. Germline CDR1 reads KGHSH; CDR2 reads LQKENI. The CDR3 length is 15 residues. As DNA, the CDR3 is TGTGCCAGCTCACGACTGCTCTCTGGGGCCAACGTCCTGACTTTC. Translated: CASSRLLSGANVLTF. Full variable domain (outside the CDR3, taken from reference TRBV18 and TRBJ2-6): NAGVMQNPRHLVRRRGQEARLRCSPMKGHSHVYWYRQLPEEGLKFMVYLQKENIIDESGMPKERFSAEFPKEGPSILRIQQVVRGDSAAYFCASSRLLSGANVLTFGAGSRLTVL.

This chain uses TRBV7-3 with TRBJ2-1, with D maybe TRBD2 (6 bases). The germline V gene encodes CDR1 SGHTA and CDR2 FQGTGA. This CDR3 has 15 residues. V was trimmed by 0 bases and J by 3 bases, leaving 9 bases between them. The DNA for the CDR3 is TGTGCCAGCAGCTTAACTGGCGGGAACTACAATGAGCAGTTCTTC. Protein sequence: CASSLTGGNYNEQFF.

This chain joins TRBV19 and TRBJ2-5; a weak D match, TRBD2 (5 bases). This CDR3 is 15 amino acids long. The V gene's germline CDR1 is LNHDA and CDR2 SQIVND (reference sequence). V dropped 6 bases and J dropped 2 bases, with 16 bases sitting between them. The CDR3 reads CASRASRVGQETQYF. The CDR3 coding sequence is TGTGCCAGTAGGGCTAGCCGGGTAGGGCAAGAGACCCAGTACTTC.

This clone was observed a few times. DNA of the CDR3: TGTGCCTGGAGCCAAGGGGCGGAGGATCAGCCCCAGCATTTT. Its translation is CAWSQGAEDQPQHF. The V and J genes are TRBV30 and TRBJ1-5; tentatively, D is TRBD1 (5 bases). CDR1 and CDR2 (germline): GTSNPN, SVGIG (reference sequence). The V end lost 3 bases, the J end lost 5 bases, and 14 bases lay between the germline ends. This CDR3 region has 14 residues. Complete variable domain (other parts from reference TRBV30 and TRBJ1-5): SQTIHQWPATLVQPVGSPLSLECTVEGTSNPNLYWYRQAAGRGLQLLFYSVGIGQISSEVPQNLSASRPQDRQFILSSKKLLLSDSGFYLCAWSQGAEDQPQHFGDGTRLSIL.

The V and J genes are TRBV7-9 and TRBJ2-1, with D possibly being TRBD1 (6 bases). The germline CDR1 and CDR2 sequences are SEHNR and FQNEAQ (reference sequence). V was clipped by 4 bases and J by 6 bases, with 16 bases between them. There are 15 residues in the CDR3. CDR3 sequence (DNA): TGTGCCAGCAGCTCAGGGGCCAGGGAAGGCAATGAGCAGTTCTTC. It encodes CASSSGAREGNEQFF.

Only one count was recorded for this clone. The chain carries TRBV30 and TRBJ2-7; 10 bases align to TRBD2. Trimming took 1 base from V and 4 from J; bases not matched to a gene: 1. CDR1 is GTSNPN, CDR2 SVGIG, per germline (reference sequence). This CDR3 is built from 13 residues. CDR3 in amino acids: CAWSGGLAYEQYF. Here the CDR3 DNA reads TGTGCCTGGAGTGGGGGACTAGCGTACGAGCAGTACTTC.

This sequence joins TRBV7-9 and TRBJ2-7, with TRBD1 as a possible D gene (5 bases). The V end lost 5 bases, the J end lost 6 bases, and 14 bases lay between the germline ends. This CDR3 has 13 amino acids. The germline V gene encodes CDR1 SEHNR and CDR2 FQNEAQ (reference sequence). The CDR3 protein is CASSPGHFAEQYF. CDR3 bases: TGTGCCAGCAGCCCCGGACACTTTGCCGAGCAGTACTTC. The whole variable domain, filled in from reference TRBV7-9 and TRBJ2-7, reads DTGVSQNPRHKITKRGQNVTFRCDPISEHNRLYWYRQTLGQGPEFLTYFQNEAQLEKSRLLSDRFSAERPKGSFSTLEIQRTEQGDSAMYLCASSPGHFAEQYFGPGTRLTVT.